These T cell receptor beta chains were read from a single sample in a study of T-cell memory formation after mild COVID-19. MiXCR was run by TCRdb on the 5' RACE reads, yielding one entry per CDR3 protein. The sample records roughly 620,000 distinct CDR3 sequences, 15% to 20% being singletons. The sample was PBMCs or a T cell subset sorted from them (not recorded which). The receptors derive from an adult woman who had mild COVID-19 (a few samples of this study predate the infection). Cell type and time point are not known. The CDR3 runs from the conserved cysteine through the conserved F or W. The D gene is left open where the match is weak. Not all rows give a size; the values are once, few, many and, for expanded clones, a class.

clone_size	d_call	v_call	j_call	cdr3_nt	cdr3_aa
few	.	TRBV15	TRBJ1-2	TGTGCCACCAGCGGTCTCGGGCAGGGAAAGCAGTATGGCTACACCTTC	CATSGLGQGKQYGYTF
few	.	TRBV6-5	TRBJ1-1	TGTGCCAGCAGGACGAAGGGGAGGAACACTGAAGCTTTCTTT	CASRTKGRNTEAFF
.	TRBD1	TRBV5-4	TRBJ2-7	TGTGCCAGCAGCCTCCGGGACAGGAGCCCCTACGAGCAGTACTTC	CASSLRDRSPYEQYF
.	.	TRBV5-5	TRBJ1-4	TGTGCCAGCAGCTTGGCCAATAATGAAAAACTGTTTTTT	CASSLANNEKLFF
many	.	TRBV4-1	TRBJ2-5	TGTGCCAGCAGCTTAGGGACTTTGGAGACCCAGTACTTC	CASSLGTLETQYF
few	.	TRBV12-3/TRBV12-4	TRBJ1-1	TGTGCCAGCAGTTCACCCACGGGGATGAACACTGAAGCTTTCTTT	CASSSPTGMNTEAFF
.	.	TRBV7-8	TRBJ2-7	TGTGCCAGCAGCTTAGCATTGAGAGGGGACCCCTACGAGCAGTACTTC	CASSLALRGDPYEQYF
few	TRBD2	TRBV24-1	TRBJ2-1	TGTGCCACCAGTGATCGTACCGGGACTAGCGGGATGGGCTCCTACAATGAGCAGTTCTTC	CATSDRTGTSGMGSYNEQFF
.	.	TRBV5-6	TRBJ1-6	TGTGCCAGCAGCTTGGATAACTCCTATAATTCACCCCTCCACTTT	CASSLDNSYNSPLHF
.	TRBD2	TRBV10-3	TRBJ2-1	TGTGCCATCAGTGGGACTAGCGGTTCCTACAATGAGCAGTTCTTC	CAISGTSGSYNEQFF
few	.	TRBV24-1	TRBJ2-7	TGTGCCACCAGTGATTGGACAGACGAGCAGTACTTC	CATSDWTDEQYF
few	TRBD1	TRBV7-2	TRBJ2-5	TGTGCCAGCAGTCCAGGGGGCCACGTGGGTGAGACCCAGTACTTC	CASSPGGHVGETQYF
few	TRBD2	TRBV12-3/TRBV12-4	TRBJ2-1	TGTGCCAGCAGTTTCGCTAGCGGGGGGGCTTACAATGAGCAGTTCTTC	CASSFASGGAYNEQFF
.	.	TRBV30	TRBJ2-1	TGTGCCTGGAGCACTCAGGGCTTGGAGCAGTTCTTC	CAWSTQGLEQFF
few	.	TRBV30	TRBJ2-1	TGTGCCTGGAGTGGCCCGTCAAGCGACGAGCAGTTCTTC	CAWSGPSSDEQFF
many	.	TRBV18	TRBJ1-1	TGTGCCAGCTCACCACACCCACAGAACACTGAAGCTTTCTTT	CASSPHPQNTEAFF
many	TRBD1	TRBV27	TRBJ1-1	TGTGCCAGCAGTGGCCCAGGGGGCTCTGAAGCTTTCTTT	CASSGPGGSEAFF
.	TRBD2	TRBV20-1	TRBJ2-3	TGCAGTGCTAGCCCGAGCGGGACTAGCACAGATACGCAGTATTTT	CSASPSGTSTDTQYF
.	TRBD2	TRBV5-1	TRBJ2-3	TGCGCCAGCAGCTTGGAGACTAGCGGGAGGGCGCAGTATTTT	CASSLETSGRAQYF
few	TRBD1	TRBV3-1	TRBJ1-1	TGTGCCAGCAGAGGACAGGTGAACACTGAAGCTTTCTTT	CASRGQVNTEAFF
few	TRBD2	TRBV6-6	TRBJ2-3	TGTGCCAGCACTAAACTAGCGGGGCGCTCTAGCACAGATACGCAGTATTTT	CASTKLAGRSSTDTQYF
few	TRBD2	TRBV6-5	TRBJ2-3	TGTGCCAGCAGTTCACTGAGCGGGAGCAGGTATACGCAGTATTTT	CASSSLSGSRYTQYF
.	.	TRBV24-1	TRBJ1-1	TGTGCCACCAGTGTCAGAGGGCGCAGCCAAAACATGAACACTGAAGCTTTCTTT	CATSVRGRSQNMNTEAFF
.	.	TRBV5-6	TRBJ1-4	TGTGCCAGCCAGTTGCGGCTGTGGGGTGCAACTAATGAAAAACTGTTTTTT	CASQLRLWGATNEKLFF
few	.	TRBV6-5	TRBJ2-7	TGTGCCAGCAGTCGAAGTCTCACAAGTAACTACGAGCAGTACTTC	CASSRSLTSNYEQYF
few	TRBD1	TRBV5-6	TRBJ2-7	TGTGCCAGCAGCCGGGACAGGGGTTTGGGGCTGGCCTACGAGCAGTACTTC	CASSRDRGLGLAYEQYF
.	.	TRBV12-3/TRBV12-4	TRBJ1-5	TGTGCCAGCAGTTTAACATCGGGCAGTCGTAATCAGCCCCAGCATTTT	CASSLTSGSRNQPQHF
few	TRBD1	TRBV6-5	TRBJ2-1	TGTGCCAGCCGGACAGGGCCAAATGAGCAGTTCTTC	CASRTGPNEQFF
.	.	TRBV5-6	TRBJ2-7	TGTGCCAGCAGCTTAGGAGGGATCGTGTCCTACGAGCAGTACTTC	CASSLGGIVSYEQYF
few	TRBD1	TRBV5-4	TRBJ2-7	TGTGCCAGCAGCCCGGGACAGGGGGCTTCCTCCCTCTACGAGCAGTACTTC	CASSPGQGASSLYEQYF
many	.	TRBV7-2	TRBJ2-7	TGTGCCAGCAGCTTATCGGAGCAGAGCTCCTACGAGCAGTACTTC	CASSLSEQSSYEQYF
.	.	TRBV4-2	TRBJ2-6	TGTGCCACCGCCCGGGGGGCGAACTCTGGGGCCAACGTCCTGACTTTC	CATARGANSGANVLTF
few	.	TRBV7-2	TRBJ2-5	TGTGCCAGCAGCCTGGGGGGATTCGAAGAGACCCAGTACTTC	CASSLGGFEETQYF
few	.	TRBV5-1	TRBJ1-6	TGCGCCAGCAGCTTGAATAGGCCCGAGGATTCACCCCTCCACTTT	CASSLNRPEDSPLHF
few	TRBD2	TRBV5-1	TRBJ2-2	TGCGCCAGCAACGGGGGGGGACACACCGGGGAGCTGTTTTTT	CASNGGGHTGELFF
.	.	TRBV6-5	TRBJ2-5	TGTGCCAGCGGATTTCTGGAGCAGCCACAAGAGACCCAGTACTTC	CASGFLEQPQETQYF
few	.	TRBV6-1	TRBJ1-5	TGTGCCAGCAGTGAAAATCAGCCCCAGCATTTT	CASSENQPQHF
few	.	TRBV29-1	TRBJ2-5	TGCAGCGTTATCTCCGGCAGCCCAGAGACCCAGTACTTC	CSVISGSPETQYF
few	TRBD1	TRBV24-1	TRBJ2-5	TGTGCCACCAGTGATTGGACGGACAGGGGTGGCCAAGAGACCCAGTACTTC	CATSDWTDRGGQETQYF
few	.	TRBV5-5	TRBJ2-7	TGTGCCAGCAGCTTATTCACCGGGACTTTGTACGAGCAGTACTTC	CASSLFTGTLYEQYF
.	.	TRBV5-1	TRBJ1-5	TGCGCCAGCTCCCCCGGGGATCTCCAAATGAATCAGCCCCAGCATTTT	CASSPGDLQMNQPQHF
.	TRBD2	TRBV7-6	TRBJ2-1	TGTGCCAGCAGCCCGACCCCTAGCGGGGGGTCCTACAATGAGCAGTTCTTC	CASSPTPSGGSYNEQFF
many	.	TRBV18	TRBJ2-3	TGTGCCAGCTCACCACCGGGCCCAGATACGCAGTATTTT	CASSPPGPDTQYF
.	TRBD1	TRBV29-1	TRBJ2-3	TGCAGCGTTGAAGGCCCCCAGGGGGCCAGGGATACGCAGTATTTT	CSVEGPQGARDTQYF
few	.	TRBV18	TRBJ1-2	TGTGCCAGCTCAGAACAAGCTGGCTACACCTTC	CASSEQAGYTF
.	.	TRBV7-3	TRBJ1-3	TGTGCCAGCAGTCCGGGAGGGCACTCTGGAAACACCATATATTTT	CASSPGGHSGNTIYF
.	TRBD1	TRBV5-1	TRBJ2-7	TGCGCCAGCAGCTCCCGGACAGGGTCCCACGAGCAGTACTTC	CASSSRTGSHEQYF
.	.	TRBV5-1	TRBJ2-7	TGCGCCAGCAGCTTGGTCCGGGAAACAAGGGGCGACGAGCAGTACTTC	CASSLVRETRGDEQYF
few	.	TRBV29-1	TRBJ2-7	TGCAGCGTTGAAGATTTAGCCTCCTACGAGCAGTACTTC	CSVEDLASYEQYF
many	.	TRBV4-1	TRBJ2-4	TGCGCCAGCAGCCAGGTCTTCTCGGAACCCGGTCTAGCCAAAAACATTCAGTACTTC	CASSQVFSEPGLAKNIQYF
few	TRBD1	TRBV6-2/TRBV6-3	TRBJ1-1	TGTGCCAGCAGCGGGACAGGGGGCCGCGGTGAAGCTTTCTTT	CASSGTGGRGEAFF
few	.	TRBV13	TRBJ2-7	TGTGCCAGCAGCTTAGTGACGGGACAACGGCACGAGCAGTACTTC	CASSLVTGQRHEQYF
.	TRBD2	TRBV7-8	TRBJ2-5	TGTGCCAGCAGCTTGTACGGACTAGCGGGGAAAGAGACCCAGTACTTC	CASSLYGLAGKETQYF
.	TRBD2	TRBV6-1	TRBJ2-1	TGTGCCAGCAGGCTAGCGGTGAGCTACAATGAGCAGTTCTTC	CASRLAVSYNEQFF
many	.	TRBV20-1	TRBJ2-4	TGCAGTGCCATGACAGAAGTAGGAGGCATTCAGTACTTC	CSAMTEVGGIQYF
.	.	TRBV7-2	TRBJ1-5	TGTGCCAGCAGAGGGTCGGGGACTCAGCCCCAGCATTTT	CASRGSGTQPQHF
.	.	TRBV19	TRBJ1-5	TGTGCCAGTAGGCCGGGACTGTTCAATCAGCCCCAGCATTTT	CASRPGLFNQPQHF